Below are 16 T cell receptor beta chains sequenced from a single sample in a study of T cells in women clearing cervical HPV infection. TCRdb's copy holds only in-frame clones and misses some; the assay was immunoSEQ multiplex PCR. Its table lists about 16,000 clones. The sequencing sample was made of blood buffy coat. The receptor source for this set is a woman aged 18-70 years with a cervical HPV16 infection that either progressed to CIN3+ or cleared (not recorded which).

Measured by frequency, this clone is medium-sized. Read coverage stops 3 residues before the CDR3 terminus; the germline J gene supplies the remainder. The chain couples TRBV19 to TRBJ1-6; TRBD1 matches at 9 bases. The V gene's germline CDR1 is LNHDA and CDR2 SQIVND (reference sequence). Germline trimming cut 5 bases from V and 11 bases from J; bases unmatched to any gene: 7. The CDR3 has 14 amino acids. This CDR3 is CASSVNRGRTPLHF. Incomplete CDR3 DNA: TGTGCCAGTAGTGTTAACAGGGGGCGCACACCC.

As for this clone: The CDR3 end is not reached by the read, which stops 3 residues before it; the germline J gene fills it in. The chain links TRBV5-1 to TRBJ2-2; D is undetermined. Per germline, CDR1 SGHRS and CDR2 YFSETQ. This CDR3 comprises 16 residues. V was pared by 4 bases and J by 4 bases, with 17 bases between. The CDR3 DNA, read in part, is TGCGCCAGCAGCCCCATCCACACAGAAGCCACCGGGGAG. This codes for CASSPIHTEATGE. The full CDR3 protein is CASSPIHTEATGELFF.

As to this clone: The missing CDR3 end, 3 residues past where the read stops, is filled in from the germline J gene. This chain joins TRBV7-9 and TRBJ1-2, with D uncertain. The germline V gene has CDR1 SEHNR and CDR2 FQNEAQ (reference sequence). The CDR3 is made up of 13 amino acids. The CDR3 DNA, read in part, is TGTGCCAGCAGCCCATCTCTAGCGAATGAC. It translates to CASSPSLAND. The full CDR3 sequence reads CASSPSLANDYTF.

As concerns this clone: With the read ending 3 residues before the CDR3 end, the germline J gene is used to fill in that end. This chain links TRBV20-1 with TRBJ2-1; weak D call: TRBD2 (6 bases). Germline V gene sequence: CDR1 DFQATT, CDR2 SNEGSKA (reference sequence). This CDR3 contains 14 residues. The ends were cut back, 6 bases at V and 9 bases at J, with 21 bases in the middle. The CDR3 DNA, read in part, is TGCAGTGCACCTCGACTAGACATTCTTCCTGAG. This encodes CSAPRLDILPE. The complete CDR3 reads CSAPRLDILPEQFF.

This clone registers medium-sized by frequency. The sequenced fragment ends 3 residues before the CDR3 boundary, so the rest is inferred from the germline J gene. The J gene is TRBJ1-4, the V gene TRBV7-3, with D possibly matching TRBD1 (5 bases). Germline V gene sequence: CDR1 SGHTA, CDR2 FQGTGA. The CDR3 is 14 amino acids. The sequenced CDR3 bases are TGTGCCAGCAGCTTAAACGGCCTCACCCAGGGA. Its translation is CASSLNGLTQG. The full CDR3 protein reads CASSLNGLTQGLFF.

To note about this clone: The read is 3 residues too short to cover the CDR3 end, so that end is filled in from the germline J gene. The rearrangement uses TRBV10-2 and TRBJ1-1, with TRBD1 identical over 7 bases. CDR1 WSHSY and CDR2 SAAADI come from the germline V gene. This CDR3 contains 15 residues. The V segment lost 2 bases and the J segment 6 bases; nucleotides outside the gene matches: 9. This chain's CDR3 is CASSEQRQGSPEAFF. Incomplete CDR3 DNA: TGCGCCAGCAGTGAGCAGAGACAGGGAAGTCCTGAA.

A word on this clone: The CDR3 extends 3 residues past the end of the read, so its final part is completed from the germline J gene. The chain employs TRBV7-8 and TRBJ2-3; 11 bases match TRBD2. This CDR3 has 18 amino acids. Germline V CDR1 and CDR2: SGHVS, FQNEAQ. Trimming at V came to 3 bases and at J to 0 bases, leaving 8 bases not matched to a gene. CDR3 DNA, as far as it was read: TGTGCCAGCAGCTTCGGACTAGCGGGTGCTCCTAGCACAGATACG. This sequence encodes CASSFGLAGAPSTDT. In full, the CDR3 is CASSFGLAGAPSTDTQYF.

A note on this clone: The read terminates 3 residues before the CDR3 end, so the remaining end is supplied by the germline J gene. V gene TRBV7-8 combines with J gene TRBJ2-1; TRBD2 is a possible D gene (6 bases). The CDR3 is 14 amino acids. The V gene lost 10 bases and the J gene lost 0 bases, with 13 bases spanning the gap. Germline-derived CDR1 and CDR2 are SGHVS and FQNEAQ. The sequenced part of the CDR3 DNA is TGTGCCATCGCGGGGCGCAGCTCCTACAATGAG. This sequence encodes CAIAGRSSYNE. The whole CDR3 reads CAIAGRSSYNEQFF.

Points on this clone: The missing CDR3 end, 3 residues past where the read stops, is filled in from the germline J gene. The chain uses TRBV20-1 and TRBJ1-2; TRBD1 matches 7 bases. CDR3 length equals 16 residues. Germline V gene data show CDR1 as DFQATT and CDR2 as SNEGSKA (reference sequence). V lost 1 base, J lost 1 base, and 9 bases stayed unmatched. The DNA read from the CDR3 is TGCAGTGCTAGAGCCATCCCCGACAGGGTTAACTATGGC. Its translation is CSARAIPDRVNYG. The whole CDR3 is CSARAIPDRVNYGYTF.

By frequency, this clone is medium-sized. The read terminates 3 residues before the CDR3 end, so the remaining end is supplied by the germline J gene. This chain connects TRBV7-2 to TRBJ2-7; D call uncertain. The V gene's germline CDR1 is SGHTA and CDR2 FQGNSA. Trimming shortened V by 5 bases and J by 0 bases, and 5 bases separated the two germline ends. The CDR3 has 12 residues. The covered CDR3 bases are TGTGCCAGCAGCCCATCCTCCTACGAG. Its translation: CASSPSSYE. The CDR3 in full is CASSPSSYEQYF.

As concerns this clone: Sequencing ends 3 residues short of the CDR3 end; the germline J gene provides the rest. V gene TRBV14 combines with J gene TRBJ2-2; no reliable D call. Germline assignment: CDR1 SGHDN and CDR2 FVKESK. Between the trimmed V and J ends, which lost 1 base and 7 bases, there was a span of 10 bases. CDR3 size: 14 residues. The CDR3 DNA, read in part, is TGTGCCAGCAGCCAAGTTCGCGTGAGCGGGGAG. Amino acids: CASSQVRVSGE. The CDR3 in full is CASSQVRVSGELFF.

A remark on this clone: The read comes to an end 3 residues before the CDR3 does, leaving the germline J gene to fill in the end. The chain recombines TRBV18 with TRBJ2-2, with D perhaps matching TRBD1 (7 bases). CDR1 and CDR2 from the germline V gene are KGHSH and LQKENI. The CDR3 length is 16 residues. CDR3 sequence: CASSPQGAAGNSPLFF. CDR3 DNA (partial): TGTGCCAGCTCACCACAGGGGGCTGCGGGGAATTCACCG. Together with reference TRBV18 and TRBJ2-2, the CDR3 gives the full variable domain: NAGVMQNPRHLVRRRGQEARLRCSPMKGHSHVYWYRQLPEEGLKFMVYLQKENIIDESGMPKERFSAEFPKEGPSILRIQQVVRGDSAAYFCASSPQGAAGNSPLFFGEGSRLTVL.

Concerning this clone itself: The read ends 3 residues before the CDR3 terminus; that terminus is restored from the germline J gene. The genes are TRBV20-1 and TRBJ2-4; 11 bases map to TRBD1. With V trimmed by 5 bases and J by 0 bases, 18 bases remained unmatched. There are 20 residues in the CDR3. Per germline, CDR1 DFQATT and CDR2 SNEGSKA (reference sequence). CDR3 loop: CSASGQGAIGFSPAKNIQYF. The sequenced CDR3 bases are TGCAGTGCTTCAGGACAGGGGGCGATTGGGTTCAGTCCAGCCAAAAACATT.

Regarding this clone: From the germline J gene comes the end of the CDR3, since the read stops 3 residues before it. The chain employs TRBV7-9 and TRBJ2-7; D call uncertain. V was pared by 3 bases and J by 4 bases, with 7 bases between. The CDR3 is made up of 12 amino acids. Germline V CDR1 and CDR2: SEHNR, FQNEAQ (reference sequence). The DNA read from the CDR3 is TGTGCCAGCAGCTTTATCGGGTACGAG. It codes for CASSFIGYE. The whole CDR3 sequence reads CASSFIGYEQYF.

A note on this clone: Read sequence stops 3 residues before the CDR3 end, and the germline J gene provides the missing end. V usage is TRBV7-8 and J usage is TRBJ1-1; no firm D call. Germline V gene data show CDR1 as SGHVS and CDR2 as FQNEAQ. This CDR3 comprises 13 residues. V was clipped by 4 bases and J by 7 bases, with 13 bases between them. The CDR3 sequence: CASSSLTAYEAFF. The DNA read from the CDR3 is TGTGCCAGCAGCTCCCTGACTGCGTATGAA.

Of note for this clone: The sequenced fragment ends 3 residues before the CDR3 boundary, so the rest is inferred from the germline J gene. The J gene is TRBJ1-2, the V gene TRBV19, with a possible D match to TRBD1 (6 bases). CDR1 is LNHDA and CDR2 is SQIVND in the germline V gene (reference sequence). The CDR3 sequence is 15 residues long. This CDR3 is CASSPGTQFTDTYTF. CDR3 bases read: TGTGCCAGTAGTCCCGGGACACAATTCACAGATACC.